This T cell receptor (beta chain) emerged from a study of vaccination and CD4 T cells after COVID-19. Across the study: Diagnosis preceded the drawing of post-COVID samples by a median approximately 110 days (range 35 to 161). Overlapping spike peptides of SARS-CoV-2, HCoV-NL63, HCoV-OC43 and HCoV-229E stimulated the cells.

As for treatment: roughly 11-day PBMC culture with coronavirus spike peptide pools or control peptides (ViraFEST assay). In the ViraFEST assay, peptide-pool expansion preceded TCR sequencing of expanded clonotypes. Between the trimmed V and J ends, which lost 3 bases and 0 bases, there was a span of 9 bases. This CDR3 is built from 14 residues. Germline V gene sequence: CDR1 DFQATT, CDR2 SNEGSKA (reference sequence). The Oncomine TCR Beta short-read assay sequenced DNA from cultured CD4+ T cells. MiXCR, run by TCRdb on the PCR reads, gives a single entry per CDR3 protein. The table includes about 7,200 distinct CDR3 sequences, 20% to 25% detected once. Note on this clonotype: The antigen is not known.

The material was CD4+ T cells from blood, cultured in vitro, obtained after SARS-CoV-2 vaccination. The clonotype was recovered from a human donor who had recovered from COVID-19. The chain couples TRBV20-1 to TRBJ1-3, with no clear D. CDR3 DNA: TGCAGTGCTAGTCGCACAGACTCTGGAAACACCATATATTTT. Translated: CSASRTDSGNTIYF.